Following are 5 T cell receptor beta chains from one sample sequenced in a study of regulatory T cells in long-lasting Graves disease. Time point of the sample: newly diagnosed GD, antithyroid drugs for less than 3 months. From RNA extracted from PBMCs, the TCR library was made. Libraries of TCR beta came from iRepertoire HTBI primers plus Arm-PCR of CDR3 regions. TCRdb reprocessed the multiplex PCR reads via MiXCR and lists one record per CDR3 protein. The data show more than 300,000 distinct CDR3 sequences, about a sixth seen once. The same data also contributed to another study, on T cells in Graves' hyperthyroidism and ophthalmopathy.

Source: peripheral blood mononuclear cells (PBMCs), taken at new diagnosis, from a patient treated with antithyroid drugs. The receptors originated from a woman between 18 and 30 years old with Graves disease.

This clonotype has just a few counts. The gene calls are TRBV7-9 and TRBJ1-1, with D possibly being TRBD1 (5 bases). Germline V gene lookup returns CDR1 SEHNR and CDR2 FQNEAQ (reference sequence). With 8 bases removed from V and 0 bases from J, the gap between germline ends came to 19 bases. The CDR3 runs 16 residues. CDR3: CASGTLGGVLNTEAFF. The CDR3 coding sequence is TGTGCCAGCGGGACCCTTGGCGGGGTTTTGAACACTGAAGCTTTCTTT.

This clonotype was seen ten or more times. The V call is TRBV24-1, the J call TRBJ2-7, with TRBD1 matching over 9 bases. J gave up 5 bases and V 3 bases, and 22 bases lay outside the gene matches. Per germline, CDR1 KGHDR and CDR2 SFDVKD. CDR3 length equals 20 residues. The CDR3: CATSDPPFNRDREVRNEQYF. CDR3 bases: TGTGCCACCAGTGATCCCCCCTTCAACCGGGACAGGGAAGTTAGGAACGAGCAGTACTTC.

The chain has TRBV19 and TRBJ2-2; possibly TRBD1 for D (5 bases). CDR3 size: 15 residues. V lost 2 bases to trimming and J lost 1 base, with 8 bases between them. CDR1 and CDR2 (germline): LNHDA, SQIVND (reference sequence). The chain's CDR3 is CASSIQGVNTGELFF. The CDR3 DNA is TGTGCCAGTAGTATACAGGGTGTGAACACCGGGGAGCTGTTTTTT.

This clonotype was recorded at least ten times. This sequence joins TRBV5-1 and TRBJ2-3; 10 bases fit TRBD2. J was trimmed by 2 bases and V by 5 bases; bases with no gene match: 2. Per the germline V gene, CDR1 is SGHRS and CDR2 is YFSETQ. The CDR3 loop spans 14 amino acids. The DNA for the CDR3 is TGCGCCAGCAGAACTAGCGGGACCACAGATACGCAGTATTTT. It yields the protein CASRTSGTTDTQYF.

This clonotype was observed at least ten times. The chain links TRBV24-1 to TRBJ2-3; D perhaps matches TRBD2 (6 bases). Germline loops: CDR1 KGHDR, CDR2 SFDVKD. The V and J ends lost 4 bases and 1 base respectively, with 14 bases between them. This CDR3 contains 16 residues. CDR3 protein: CATSDLGGSGTDTQYF. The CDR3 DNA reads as TGTGCCACCAGTGACCTCGGAGGGTCGGGCACAGATACGCAGTATTTT.